This T cell receptor (beta chain) came from a study of T cell changes during pregnancy in multiple sclerosis. Method: immunoSEQ multiplex PCR; TCRdb's copy keeps in-frame clones and lacks some. This table holds under 95,000 clones, roughly 93% found once. The CDR3 is 15 residues long. Trimming removed 4 bases from V and 4 bases from J; junction bases left unmatched: 10. Germline V gene lookup returns CDR1 GTSNPN and CDR2 SVGIG (reference sequence). This clonotype originated in a female donor in good health, enrolled as a control in a pregnancy study. Sequences were derived from peripheral blood, sampled in the second trimester of pregnancy. The chain employs TRBV30 and TRBJ2-3, with TRBD1 matching 8 bases. The CDR3 region has the DNA TGTGCCTGGATCCCAATAGACAGGGGCGCAGATACGCAGTATTTT. Protein: CAWIPIDRGADTQYF. The variable domain in full, completed from reference TRBV30 and TRBJ2-3, reads SQTIHQWPATLVQPVGSPLSLECTVEGTSNPNLYWYRQAAGRGLQLLFYSVGIGQISSEVPQNLSASRPQDRQFILSSKKLLLSDSGFYLCAWIPIDRGADTQYFGPGTRLTVL.